The present TCR beta chain was sequenced within a study of tumor-infiltrating lymphocytes in primary liver carcinoma. In regard to this clonotype: One end of the junction varies from germline; a read error may be responsible.

Investigators took RNA and DNA out together from 20-30 mg of unsorted bulk tissue. Germline V gene sequence: CDR1 SGHKS, CDR2 YYEKEE (reference sequence). The CDR3 totals 16 residues. Priming with a constant-region primer yielded TCR beta cDNA from around 0.45 ug total RNA. Libraries of TCR beta came from three nested multiplex PCR rounds with slightly modified ARM-PCR. Each of the first two PCR rounds ran roughly 9 cycles with TRBV1-TRBV30 forward and C-beta reverse primers. TCRdb recomputed calls from the multiplex PCR reads with MiXCR, one row per CDR3 protein. In the table there are 65,000 to 80,000 distinct CDR3 sequences, 60% to 75% of which are singletons.

The rearrangement joins TRBV5-5 to TRBJ2-3; 7 bases are a match to TRBD2. The sequencing sample was made of liver tumor tissue from sampling region 4. This sample's subset: tumor region T4, right-lateral pole. The sequence derives from a man between 35 and 55 years old with primary liver carcinoma and hepatitis B virus infection. The DNA of the CDR3 is TGTGCCAGCAGCTTGGGTCTAGCGGATAGCACATATACGCAGTATTTT. This sequence encodes CASSLGLADSTYTQYF.